This T cell receptor beta chain is from a study of regulatory T cells in long-lasting Graves disease. Time point noted: persistent/refractory GD, antithyroid drugs over 5 years with positive TRAb. TCR sequences were obtained from RNA taken from PBMCs. This clonotype was detected many times. Library construction for TCR beta used iRepertoire HTBI primers and Arm-PCR of CDR3 regions. Source study methods: Looking across samples, the authors found some 60 TRBV and 14 TRBJ segments. Via MiXCR, TCRdb re-called the multiplex PCR reads, giving one row per CDR3 protein. These V and J calls rely on TCRdb rather than the paper's analysis. Of roughly 500,000 distinct CDR3 sequences listed, 20% to 25% are singletons. The V gene's germline CDR1 is MDHEN and CDR2 SYDVKM. The trim removed 4 bases at V and 5 bases at J, leaving 4 bases unmatched. This CDR3 is 13 amino acids long.

The TCR comes from a female donor with Graves disease. The sequences come from peripheral blood mononuclear cells (PBMCs), collected when the disease was refractory, from a patient treated with antithyroid drugs. The chain links TRBV28 to TRBJ1-2; 7 positions match TRBD1. The CDR3 nucleotides are TGTGCCAGCAGTTCACCGGGACAGTATGGCTACACCTTC. It encodes CASSSPGQYGYTF.